Described below is a single T cell receptor beta chain sequence and its context. The read is 3 residues too short to cover the CDR3 end, so that end is filled in from the germline J gene. This sample was taken from a study of T cells in women clearing cervical HPV infection. Clones were sequenced by immunoSEQ multiplex PCR, and TCRdb holds only the in-frame ones, with some missing. The listing contains roughly 34,000 clones. CDR1 MNHEY and CDR2 SVGEGT come from the germline V gene. The CDR3 has 16 residues. J gave up 2 bases and V 5 bases, and 9 bases lay outside the gene matches. The origin of this receptor is a woman between 18 and 70 years old with a cervical HPV16 infection that either progressed to CIN3+ or cleared (not recorded which). V gene TRBV6-2 or TRBV6-3 combines with J gene TRBJ1-5; TRBD1 aligns across 7 bases. Source material: blood buffy coat. The CDR3 spells CASSSERGRGNQPQHF. The DNA read from the CDR3 is TGTGCCAGCAGTAGCGAGAGGGGGCGAGGCAATCAGCCC.